Shown below are 27 T cell receptor beta chains from a single sample sequenced in a study of T cells in Graves' hyperthyroidism and ophthalmopathy (dated by TCRdb to between 2019 and 2020). Library construction relied on multiplex PCR. This sample was sequenced with an Illumina HiSeq 2000. Amplification of TCR beta CDR3 regions was carried out from RNA transcripts. A first-round RT-PCR of the TCR CDR3 used the HTBI primer set with the Qiagen OneStep RT-PCR kit. TCRdb handled the public reads itself, with Q25 trimming in fastp and clone calling in MiXCR, and kept productive beta chains. Entries are consolidated by CDR3 protein sequence, retaining the most common genes and DNA. A total of hundreds of thousands of distinct CDR3 sequences appear in this sample, about a sixth of them only once. The ten largest clones capture around 3.5% of the sample. Input material: blood. The receptors come from a middle-aged woman with Graves' ophthalmopathy.

In nucleotides, the CDR3 is TGTGCCAGCAGCGGCCGGGACAGGGGCCCTGAGCAGTTCTTC. It is translated as CASSGRDRGPEQFF. The J gene is TRBJ2-1, the V gene TRBV11-2, with 10 nucleotides matching TRBD1. Germline lookup yields CDR1 SGHAT and CDR2 FQNNGV. The CDR3 is made up of 14 amino acids. The V segment lost 5 bases and the J segment 9 bases; nucleotides outside the gene matches: 7.

This clonotype occurred many times. The genes are TRBV5-5 and TRBJ1-5; 7 nucleotides match TRBD1. Germline assignment: CDR1 SGHKS and CDR2 YYEKEE (reference sequence). This CDR3 region has 17 residues. Trimming took 0 bases from V and 0 from J; bases not matched to a gene: 6. DNA for the CDR3: TGTGCCAGCAGCTTGGCAACAGGGACAGTTAGCAATCAGCCCCAGCATTTT. Translation: CASSLATGTVSNQPQHF.

This clonotype showed up just a few times. This chain uses TRBV7-9 with TRBJ2-2; D is unclear. V was trimmed by 4 bases and J by 2 bases, leaving 11 bases between them. The length of the CDR3 is 15 residues. The germline CDR1 and CDR2 sequences are SEHNR and FQNEAQ (reference sequence). The CDR3, as DNA: TGTGCCAGCAGCTCCCCCGGAGACAACACCGGGGAGCTGTTTTTT. It encodes CASSSPGDNTGELFF.

Only a few counts were recorded for this clonotype. This chain connects TRBV29-1 to TRBJ2-1, with D unclear. Deletions cut 3 bases from V and 7 bases from J, with 10 bases between. Germline V CDR1 and CDR2: SQVTM, ANQGSEA. The CDR3 is 12 residues long. Written as DNA, the CDR3 is TGCAGCGTTGAGTTCCCCGGGAATGAGCAGTTCTTC. Translating it yields CSVEFPGNEQFF.

V gene TRBV4-1 combines with J gene TRBJ1-3; D is unclear. CDR1 and CDR2 (germline): MGHRA, YSYEKL. V dropped 0 bases and J dropped 4 bases, with 4 bases sitting between them. The CDR3 contains 13 residues. DNA for the CDR3: TGCGCCAGCAGCCAAGAGAGGGGAAACACCATATATTTT. Translation: CASSQERGNTIYF.

The chain employs TRBV5-1 and TRBJ1-1; 9 nucleotides match TRBD1. Germline CDR1 is SGHRS and CDR2 is YFSETQ. This CDR3 is 14 amino acids long. V shed 6 bases, J shed 11 bases, and the junction held 14 bases outside the gene matches. This CDR3 reads CASTDPGQGIGAFF. The CDR3 DNA reads as TGCGCCAGCACTGACCCGGGACAGGGAATAGGCGCTTTCTTT.

The chain combines TRBV18 with TRBJ1-2; the match to TRBD1 covers 8 bases. Trimming removed 6 bases from V and 10 bases from J; junction bases left unmatched: 16. Looked up from germline, CDR1 is KGHSH and CDR2 is LQKENI. CDR3 size: 15 residues. CDR3 protein: CASSPWGQDGDDYTF. CDR3 in DNA: TGTGCCAGCTCCCCCTGGGGACAGGACGGCGATGACTACACCTTC.

This clonotype was seen a few times. The chain recombines TRBV20-1 with TRBJ2-1; 10 nucleotides match TRBD1. The V gene's germline CDR1 is DFQATT and CDR2 SNEGSKA (reference sequence). There are 15 residues in the CDR3. V lost 1 base, J lost 8 bases, and 8 bases stayed unmatched. As DNA, the CDR3 is TGCAGTGCTAGAGTCCGACAGGGGGCTAGGGATGAGCAGTTCTTC. Its protein is CSARVRQGARDEQFF.

There are many counts of this clonotype. CDR3 bases: TGTGCCAGCAGTTTAGGGAAGTCGGAGCAGTTCTTC. The encoded protein is CASSLGKSEQFF. V is TRBV28 and J is TRBJ2-1; D unresolved. V was clipped by 2 bases and J by 10 bases, with 9 bases between them. This CDR3 comprises 12 residues. The germline gives CDR1 MDHEN, CDR2 SYDVKM. Combining the CDR3 with reference TRBV28 and TRBJ2-1 gives the whole variable domain DVKVTQSSRYLVKRTGEKVFLECVQDMDHENMFWYRQDPGLGLRLIYFSYDVKMKEKGDIPEGYSVSREKKERFSLILESASTNQTSMYLCASSLGKSEQFFGPGTRLTVL.

This clonotype was observed many times. This chain connects TRBV2 to TRBJ2-5; 7 nucleotides line up with TRBD2. V shed 6 bases and J 1 base; nucleotides not matched to a gene: 5. There are 14 residues in the CDR3. Per the germline V gene, CDR1 is SNHLY and CDR2 is FYNNEI. Written as DNA, the CDR3 is TGTGCCAGCAGCAGGGACTACCCCCAAGAGACCCAGTACTTC. Its protein is CASSRDYPQETQYF.

This clonotype was recorded many times. The chain is built from TRBV28 and TRBJ1-2, with D tentatively TRBD1 (5 bases). The CDR3 length is 15 residues. V was pared by 3 bases and J by 4 bases, with 15 bases between. CDR1 is MDHEN and CDR2 is SYDVKM in the germline V gene. The CDR3 DNA sequence: TGTGCCAGCAGTTTTTCTTTCGGGGGAGGCTATGGCTACACCTTC. As protein: CASSFSFGGGYGYTF.

In its sample, this clonotype was seen many times. The chain employs TRBV7-8 and TRBJ1-1; possible D gene TRBD1, 5 bases. Trimming removed 5 bases from V and 0 bases from J, with 16 bases in between. Per germline, CDR1 SGHVS and CDR2 FQNEAQ. The CDR3 sequence is 16 residues long. This CDR3 reads CASSLKEKQVNTEAFF. For the CDR3, the DNA is TGTGCCAGCAGCCTTAAGGAGAAACAGGTGAACACTGAAGCTTTCTTT.

The gene calls are TRBV28 and TRBJ1-3; D gene uncertain. Trimming left V 3 bases short and J 7 bases short, with 13 bases between. Looked up from germline, CDR1 is MDHEN and CDR2 is SYDVKM. The CDR3 is made up of 14 amino acids. This CDR3 reads CASSFHIPLNTIYF. Written as DNA, the CDR3 is TGTGCCAGCAGTTTCCACATACCTCTTAACACCATATATTTT.

This clonotype has at least ten counts. This rearrangement joins TRBV20-1 to TRBJ2-3; 14 bases map to TRBD2. Germline V CDR1 and CDR2: DFQATT, SNEGSKA (reference sequence). The CDR3 is 18 residues long. V lost 1 base and J lost 1; bases outside the gene matches: 7. CDR3 amino acids: CSARAGTSGSRGTDTQYF. CDR3 DNA: TGCAGTGCTAGAGCCGGGACTAGCGGGAGCAGGGGCACAGATACGCAGTATTTT.

This clonotype was seen more than once but under ten times. This chain joins TRBV7-2 and TRBJ2-7; D gene unclear. Germline CDR1 reads SGHTA; CDR2 reads FQGNSA. The V end was cut by 1 base, the J end by 2 bases, with 18 bases between. The CDR3 has 17 residues. The CDR3 DNA sequence: TGTGCCAGCAGCTTAGTACATTCTCGATTTACAGCCTACGAGCAGTACTTC. Its translation: CASSLVHSRFTAYEQYF.

The chain is built from TRBV20-1 and TRBJ2-3; TRBD2 aligns across 9 bases. The CDR3 is 16 amino acids. With 3 bases clipped from V and 0 bases from J, the junction kept 7 bases outside the gene matches. Germline V gene data show CDR1 as DFQATT and CDR2 as SNEGSKA (reference sequence). CDR3 DNA sequence: TGCAGTGCTAGGCGGGCTCTAGCGGGAAGCACAGATACGCAGTATTTT. Encoded protein: CSARRALAGSTDTQYF.

This chain links TRBV6-1 with TRBJ1-1, with no clear D. The V end was cut by 5 bases, the J end by 1 base, with 8 bases between. The germline gives CDR1 MNHNS, CDR2 SASEGT. The CDR3 is made up of 13 amino acids. CDR3 loop: CASSSGSNTEAFF. The CDR3 DNA is TGTGCCAGCAGTTCGGGGTCGAACACTGAAGCTTTCTTT.

The table lists this clonotype with many counts. V gene TRBV20-1 combines with J gene TRBJ1-6; TRBD1 matches 8 bases. This CDR3 has 15 amino acids. The V segment lost 1 base and the J segment 8 bases; nucleotides outside the gene matches: 7. Looked up from germline, CDR1 is DFQATT and CDR2 is SNEGSKA (reference sequence). This CDR3 reads CSARGRTGPDSPLHF. CDR3 coding DNA: TGCAGTGCTAGAGGGAGGACAGGGCCAGATTCACCCCTCCACTTT.

The rearrangement uses TRBV3-1 and TRBJ2-5, with 15 bases fitting TRBD2. Germline V gene data show CDR1 as LGHDT and CDR2 as YNNKEL (reference sequence). V gave up 4 bases and J gave up 5 bases; unmatched junction bases: 8. The CDR3 is made up of 17 amino acids. For the CDR3, the DNA is TGTGCCAGCAGCCCGGGGGGACTAGCGGGGGGCGGGGAGACCCAGTACTTC. It translates to CASSPGGLAGGGETQYF.

This clonotype came up a few times. The rearrangement joins TRBV28 to TRBJ2-4; 7 nucleotides agree with TRBD1. There are 16 residues in the CDR3. V shed 7 bases, J shed 1 base, and the junction held 10 bases outside the gene matches. Germline lookup yields CDR1 MDHEN and CDR2 SYDVKM. The CDR3 spells CASTRTGERAKNIQYF. The CDR3 DNA reads as TGTGCCAGCACCAGAACAGGGGAGAGGGCCAAAAACATTCAGTACTTC.

This clonotype was detected ten times or more. This chain links TRBV28 with TRBJ2-5, with 7 bases identical to TRBD2. V lost 1 base, J lost 8 bases, and 4 bases stayed unmatched. Germline V gives CDR1 MDHEN, CDR2 SYDVKM. The CDR3 has 13 residues. The CDR3 loop reads CASSLSGGFTQYF. The CDR3 bases are TGTGCCAGCAGTTTATCGGGAGGCTTTACCCAGTACTTC.

This sequence joins TRBV5-6 and TRBJ1-5; D not certain. CDR3 size: 15 residues. Germline V gene data show CDR1 as SGHDT and CDR2 as YYEEEE. Trimming took off 1 base at V and 0 bases at J, with 8 bases between the two ends. The CDR3 loop is CASSLWGVSNQPQHF. CDR3 coding DNA: TGTGCCAGCAGCTTGTGGGGAGTTAGCAATCAGCCCCAGCATTTT. Full variable domain (outside the CDR3, taken from reference TRBV5-6 and TRBJ1-5): DAGVTQSPTHLIKTRGQQVTLRCSPKSGHDTVSWYQQALGQGPQFIFQYYEEEERQRGNFPDRFSGHQFPNYSSELNVNALLLGDSALYLCASSLWGVSNQPQHFGDGTRLSIL.

This clonotype was found a few times. The chain links TRBV4-2 to TRBJ2-1, with 8 bases that match TRBD2. The J segment lost 1 base and the V segment lost 5 bases, leaving 4 bases of the junction unmatched. Germline V gives CDR1 LGHNA, CDR2 YNFKEQ. CDR3 size: 15 residues. The CDR3 sequence: CASSSQRESYNEQFF. For the CDR3, the DNA is TGTGCCAGCAGCTCACAGCGGGAGTCCTACAATGAGCAGTTCTTC.

In nucleotides, the CDR3 is TGTGCCACCGCGGTCTCCGGGACAGCCACTTCTGGGGCCAACGTCCTGACTTTC. Translated, it gives CATAVSGTATSGANVLTF. The chain uses TRBV6-1 and TRBJ2-6, with 7 bases aligning to TRBD1. The CDR3 is 18 amino acids. From germline, CDR1 is MNHNS and CDR2 SASEGT. With V trimmed by 10 bases and J by 1 base, 16 bases remained unmatched.

This clonotype was picked up many times. The chain recombines TRBV30 with TRBJ1-4; TRBD1 aligns across 9 bases. The CDR3 is made up of 13 amino acids. The V and J ends lost 5 bases and 4 bases, in that order; junction bases with no gene match: 2. Germline V CDR1 and CDR2: GTSNPN, SVGIG (reference sequence). The CDR3 protein is CAWVGQGNEKLFF. The CDR3 DNA follows: TGTGCCTGGGTGGGACAGGGTAATGAAAAACTGTTTTTT. Full variable domain (remainder filled in from reference TRBV30 and TRBJ1-4): SQTIHQWPATLVQPVGSPLSLECTVEGTSNPNLYWYRQAAGRGLQLLFYSVGIGQISSEVPQNLSASRPQDRQFILSSKKLLLSDSGFYLCAWVGQGNEKLFFGSGTQLSVL.

This clonotype was counted at least ten times. The chain uses TRBV2 and TRBJ1-2; D may be TRBD1 (6 bases). The germline V and J ends were trimmed by 5 bases and 8 bases, with 15 bases remaining between them. Germline V gene data show CDR1 as SNHLY and CDR2 as FYNNEI. The CDR3 runs to 13 residues. CDR3 in amino acids: CASSLQGRRGYTF. DNA for the CDR3: TGTGCCAGCAGTCTACAGGGTCGAAGGGGCTACACCTTC.

This clonotype appeared many times. The gene calls are TRBV3-1 and TRBJ1-1, with D perhaps matching TRBD1 (5 bases). The germline V gene has CDR1 LGHDT and CDR2 YNNKEL (reference sequence). The CDR3 has 13 amino acids. Trimming stripped 5 bases from V and 0 bases from J, with 7 bases between. The CDR3 loop is CASSGHLNTEAFF. In DNA, the CDR3 is TGTGCCAGCAGCGGACACTTGAACACTGAAGCTTTCTTT.